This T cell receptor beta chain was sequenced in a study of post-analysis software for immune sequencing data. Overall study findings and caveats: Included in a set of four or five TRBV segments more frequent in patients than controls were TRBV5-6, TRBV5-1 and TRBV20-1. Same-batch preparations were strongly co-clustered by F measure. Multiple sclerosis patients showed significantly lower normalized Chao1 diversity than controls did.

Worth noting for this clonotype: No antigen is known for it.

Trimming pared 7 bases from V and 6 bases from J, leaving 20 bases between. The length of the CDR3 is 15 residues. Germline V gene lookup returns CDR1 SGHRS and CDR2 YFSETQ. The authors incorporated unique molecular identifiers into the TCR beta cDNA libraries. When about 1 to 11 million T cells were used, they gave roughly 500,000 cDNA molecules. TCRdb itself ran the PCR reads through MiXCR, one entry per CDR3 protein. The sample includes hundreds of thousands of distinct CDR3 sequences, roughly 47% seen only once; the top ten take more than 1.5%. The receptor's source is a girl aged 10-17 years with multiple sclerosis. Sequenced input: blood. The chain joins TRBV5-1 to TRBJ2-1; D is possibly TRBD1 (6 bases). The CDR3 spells CASSPAHIRGNEQFF. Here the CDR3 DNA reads TGCGCCAGCTCCCCGGCCCATATCAGGGGCAATGAGCAGTTCTTC.